This TCR beta chain stems from a study of patients and donors after allogeneic stem cell transplantation. TCRdb re-analysed the RT-PCR reads in MiXCR, keeping a single row per CDR3 protein. The repertoire holds some 87,000 distinct CDR3 sequences, with 40% to 60% as singletons. Trimming cost V 6 bases and J 8 bases, with 10 bases left between them. The CDR3 is 11 residues long. The V gene is TRBV12-3 or TRBV12-4, the J gene TRBJ1-2, with D tentatively TRBD1 (5 bases). The sequencing sample was made of blood, either unsorted or a sorted T cell fraction (not recorded which). This clonotype originated in a human donor who was either an allogeneic HSCT recipient or a stem cell or donor lymphocyte infusion donor (not recorded which). It is not recorded whose cells these are; they may come from a transplant donor. The CDR3 nucleotides are TGTGCCAGCAGGAGGGGCGGAGGCTACACCTTC. Its protein is CASRRGGGYTF.